This is a list of T cell receptor beta chains from one sample in a study of vaccination and CD4 T cells after COVID-19. Their recognized antigens are unknown. TCRdb recomputed calls from the PCR reads with MiXCR, one row per CDR3 protein. The data contain some 8,900 distinct CDR3 sequences, 30% to 45% of them seen just once; the ten biggest clones take up 8% to 8.5%. The sequenced sample consisted of CD4+ T cells from blood, cultured in vitro. The receptors here all came from a human donor in good health. Both conserved end residues are part of each CDR3. D genes are given only for firm matches. A row's size may be missing; if present it is once, few, many or a size class.

D | J | size | V | CDR3 | DNA
. | TRBJ1-2 | . | TRBV5-3 | CARSHPSHLRDGYTF | TGTGCCAGAAGCCACCCCTCCCATTTGAGAGATGGCTACACCTTC
. | TRBJ1-5 | medium-sized | TRBV6-1 | CASSRRGGEGRAQHF | TGTGCCAGCAGCCGGCGGGGGGGCGAGGGTAGAGCCCAGCATTTT
. | TRBJ1-2 | medium-sized | TRBV15 | CATSRGGAGYGYTF | TGTGCCACCAGCAGAGGAGGGGCAGGCTATGGCTACACCTTC
. | TRBJ2-1 | . | TRBV6-2/TRBV6-3 | CASSYSGTSRAYNEQFF | TGTGCCAGCAGTTACTCCGGTACAAGTAGGGCCTACAATGAGCAGTTCTTC
. | TRBJ1-1 | few | TRBV28 | CASSSTGPLNEAFF | TGTGCCAGCAGTTCGACAGGTCCCCTCAATGAAGCTTTCTTT
TRBD1 | TRBJ2-7 | . | TRBV20-1 | CSAIGTGGFSYEQYF | TGCAGTGCTATTGGGACAGGGGGCTTCTCCTACGAGCAGTACTTC
. | TRBJ2-5 | . | TRBV6-2/TRBV6-3 | CASSYRLAGEETQYF | TGTGCCAGCAGTTACAGGTTGGCAGGGGAAGAGACCCAGTACTTC
TRBD1 | TRBJ2-7 | . | TRBV2 | CASSVQGGDYEQYF | TGTGCCAGCAGTGTACAGGGGGGAGACTACGAGCAGTACTTC
TRBD1 | TRBJ1-2 | . | TRBV30 | CAWGDRARYGYTF | TGTGCCTGGGGGGACAGGGCCCGCTATGGCTACACCTTC
. | TRBJ2-5 | few | TRBV7-2 | CASSLSLGKTQYF | TGTGCCAGCAGCTTGTCGCTAGGAAAGACCCAGTACTTC
TRBD1 | TRBJ2-5 | . | TRBV6-2/TRBV6-3 | CASSSLTQGAREETQYF | TGTGCCAGCAGTTCCCTCACACAGGGGGCGAGGGAAGAGACCCAGTACTTC
. | TRBJ2-2 | . | TRBV20-1 | CSASPTGVTGELFF | TGCAGTGCTAGCCCCACCGGCGTCACCGGGGAGCTGTTTTTT
TRBD1 | TRBJ1-2 | . | TRBV28 | CASTAGQGFNYGYTF | TGTGCCAGCACCGCCGGACAGGGCTTTAACTATGGCTACACCTTC
TRBD1 | TRBJ1-2 | large | TRBV20-1 | CSAPTDRGGYTF | TGCAGTGCTCCTACGGACAGGGGTGGCTACACCTTC
. | TRBJ2-5 | . | TRBV6-5 | CASSYSFPGGSGQTQYF | TGTGCCAGCAGTTACTCGTTTCCTGGGGGGTCGGGACAGACCCAGTACTTC
TRBD1 | TRBJ1-6 | few | TRBV7-8 | CASSSHRGFNSPLHF | TGTGCCAGCAGCTCGCACAGGGGTTTCAATTCACCCCTCCACTTT
. | TRBJ1-1 | few | TRBV18 | CASSPIEAAGNTEAFF | TGTGCCAGCTCACCTATCGAGGCTGCTGGGAACACTGAAGCTTTCTTT
TRBD1 | TRBJ1-5 | once | TRBV2 | CASSEEGGESQPQHF | TGTGCCAGCAGTGAAGAAGGGGGCGAAAGTCAGCCCCAGCATTTT
TRBD1 | TRBJ2-7 | few | TRBV6-5 | CASSSPGTGKSEQYF | TGTGCCAGCAGTTCTCCCGGGACAGGGAAGAGCGAGCAGTACTTC
TRBD1 | TRBJ2-7 | . | TRBV7-7 | CASSLDWGQGYEQYF | TGTGCTAGCAGCTTAGATTGGGGACAGGGCTACGAGCAGTACTTC
TRBD1 | TRBJ1-6 | . | TRBV28 | CASSRSQGRGNSPLHF | TGTGCCAGCAGCCGCTCACAGGGGCGAGGGAATTCACCCCTCCACTTT
. | TRBJ2-2 | . | TRBV7-8 | CASSLVGLLTTGELFF | TGTGCCAGCAGCTTAGTGGGTCTACTTACCACCGGGGAGCTGTTTTTT
TRBD2 | TRBJ2-3 | . | TRBV6-2/TRBV6-3 | CASRSGGPNTQYF | TGTGCCAGCAGATCGGGAGGGCCGAATACGCAGTATTTT
. | TRBJ1-1 | . | TRBV6-1 | CAGQYDGNTEAFF | TGTGCCGGCCAATACGACGGGAACACTGAAGCTTTCTTT
TRBD2 | TRBJ2-7 | . | TRBV28 | CASSAPGLGGYEQYF | TGTGCCAGCAGTGCTCCGGGACTAGGAGGCTACGAGCAGTACTTC
. | TRBJ1-2 | . | TRBV12-3/TRBV12-4 | CASSTGRGGYTF | TGTGCCAGCAGTACAGGGCGGGGTGGCTACACCTTC